A selection of T cell receptor beta chains follows, all from one sample in a study of identical twins. TCRdb analysed the 5' RACE reads with MiXCR anew, one entry per CDR3 protein. The table lists 1.5 million to 2 million distinct CDR3 sequences, about 32% of them singletons. Input material: cord blood. The receptors derive from a newborn girl in good health. The CDR3 runs from the conserved cysteine through the conserved F or W. A D gene is named only where the DNA matches it firmly. The size entry is marked missing in some rows and otherwise reads once, few, many or a size class.

j_call d_call cdr3_length clone_size v_call cdr3_aa cdr3_nt
TRBJ2-7 TRBD2 17 few TRBV28 CASSLARQGLGPYEQYF TGTGCCAGCAGTTTGGCGCGGCAAGGACTAGGTCCGTACGAGCAGTACTTC
TRBJ2-1 TRBD1 17 once TRBV7-9 CASSLVMSTRGQLVQFF TGTGCCAGCAGCTTAGTTATGTCTACCAGGGGGCAGCTAGTGCAGTTCTTC
TRBJ2-7 TRBD2 14 few TRBV20-1 CSARIGLAAYEQYF TGCAGTGCTAGAATCGGACTAGCGGCCTACGAGCAGTACTTC
TRBJ2-4 . 15 many TRBV7-2 CASSLAGGPKNIQYF TGTGCCAGCAGCTTAGCGGGGGGGCCGAAAAACATTCAGTACTTC
TRBJ2-1 . 13 . TRBV20-1 CSARKRWNNEQFF TGCAGTGCACGGAAGCGGTGGAACAATGAGCAGTTCTTC
TRBJ2-3 . 14 few TRBV11-2 CASSSPFGTDTQYF TGTGCCAGCAGCTCCCCGTTCGGCACAGATACGCAGTATTTT
TRBJ2-5 . 14 . TRBV4-1 CASSRGENQETQYF TGCGCCAGCAGCCGTGGGGAAAACCAAGAGACCCAGTACTTC
TRBJ2-1 . 15 many TRBV5-1 CASSLGVWLLGEQFF TGCGCCAGCAGCTTGGGAGTTTGGCTATTGGGTGAGCAGTTCTTC
TRBJ2-1 TRBD2 15 few TRBV5-1 CASSWLAGVGNEQFF TGCGCCAGCAGCTGGCTAGCGGGAGTGGGCAATGAGCAGTTCTTC
TRBJ1-1 . 15 . TRBV28 CASSFGGRPDTEAFF TGTGCCAGCAGTTTTGGGGGGCGCCCCGACACTGAAGCTTTCTTT
TRBJ2-5 . 14 . TRBV7-2 CASSLAYYRNEQYF TGTGCCAGCAGCTTAGCGTACTATAGGAATGAGCAGTACTTC
TRBJ2-3 TRBD1 16 . TRBV6-6 CASSDRTGGFTDTQYF TGTGCCAGCAGTGATCGGACAGGGGGTTTCACAGATACGCAGTATTTT
TRBJ1-1 . 13 . TRBV6-2/TRBV6-3 CASRHGARAEAFF TGTGCCAGCAGACACGGGGCGAGGGCCGAAGCTTTCTTT
TRBJ2-4 . 18 . TRBV7-2 CASSLEAVFQIAKNIQYF TGTGCCAGCAGCTTAGAGGCAGTTTTCCAAATAGCCAAAAACATTCAGTACTTC
TRBJ1-2 TRBD1 13 few TRBV6-6 CASEDRGDYGYTF TGTGCCAGCGAGGACAGGGGGGACTATGGCTACACCTTC
TRBJ1-3 . 13 . TRBV27 CASSWGPGNTIYF TGTGCCAGCAGTTGGGGGCCTGGAAACACCATATATTTT
TRBJ2-7 . 13 . TRBV20-1 CSARQGLVYEQYF TGCAGTGCTAGACAGGGACTTGTCTACGAGCAGTACTTC
TRBJ2-3 . 14 few TRBV2 CASSDFSSTDTQYF TGTGCCAGCAGTGACTTTTCCTCCACAGATACGCAGTATTTT
TRBJ1-6 . 15 . TRBV12-3/TRBV12-4 CASSPTWTYNSPLHF TGTGCCAGCAGTCCGACCTGGACTTATAATTCACCCCTCCACTTT
TRBJ2-1 TRBD2 12 . TRBV3-1 CASSLRLAGQFF TGTGCCAGCAGCCTTCGACTAGCGGGGCAGTTCTTC
TRBJ2-7 TRBD1 14 . TRBV5-1 CASSRDSSHNEQYF TGCGCCAGCAGCCGGGACAGCTCCCACAATGAGCAGTACTTC
TRBJ2-7 . 14 few TRBV20-1 CSARSLAFTYEQYF TGCAGTGCTAGATCGCTAGCGTTCACCTACGAGCAGTACTTC